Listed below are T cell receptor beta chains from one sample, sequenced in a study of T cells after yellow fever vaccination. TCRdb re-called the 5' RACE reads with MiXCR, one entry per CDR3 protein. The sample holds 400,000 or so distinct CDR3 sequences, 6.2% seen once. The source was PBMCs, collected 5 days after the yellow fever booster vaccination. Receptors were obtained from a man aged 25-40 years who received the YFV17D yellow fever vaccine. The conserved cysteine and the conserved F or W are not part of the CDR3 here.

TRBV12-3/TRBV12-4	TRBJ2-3	ASSFLEADMQY
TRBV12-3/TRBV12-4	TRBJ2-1	ASSPSGARGDEQF
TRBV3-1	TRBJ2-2	ATSRGLAGVNTGELF
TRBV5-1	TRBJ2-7	ASSLDVAGSGAYEQY
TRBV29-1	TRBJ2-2	SVERTGTSGVGGELF
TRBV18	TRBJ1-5	ASSPPGGSGNQPQH
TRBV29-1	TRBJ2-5	SVWPREETQY
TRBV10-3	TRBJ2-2	AIMRGGFTGELF
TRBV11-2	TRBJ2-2	ASSLGPFGELF
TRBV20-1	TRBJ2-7	SARITGGYEQY
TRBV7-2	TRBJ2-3	ASSLAGSLGLRDTQY
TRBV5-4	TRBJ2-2	ASIRASSGELF
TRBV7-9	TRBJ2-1	ASSLGGLINEQF
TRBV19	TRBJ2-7	ASSQTPGAQY
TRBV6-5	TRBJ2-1	ASSHGTSGLSYNEQF
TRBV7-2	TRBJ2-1	ASSTRTSSSYNEQF
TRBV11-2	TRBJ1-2	ASSPERVHGYT
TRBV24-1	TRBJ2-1	ATSAGGAYNEQF
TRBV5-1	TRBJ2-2	ASSPRTANTGELF
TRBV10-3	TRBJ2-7	AISESSGVEEQY
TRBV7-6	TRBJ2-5	ASSLSHRETQY
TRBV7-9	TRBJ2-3	ASSLGGNGRANDTQY
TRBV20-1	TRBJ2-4	SAGLGAENIQY
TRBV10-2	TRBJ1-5	ASGRLSNQPQH
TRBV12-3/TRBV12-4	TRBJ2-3	ASSRKTGYTDTQY
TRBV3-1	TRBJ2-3	ASSQGGTSGRFGTDTQY
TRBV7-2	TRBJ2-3	ASSLGLTDTQY
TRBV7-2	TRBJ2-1	ASSLDGTGFL
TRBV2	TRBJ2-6	ASSKSGANVLT
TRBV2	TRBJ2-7	ASSGRTRYEQY
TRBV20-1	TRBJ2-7	SAREEWDEQY
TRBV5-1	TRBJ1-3	ASSPGQVNGNTIY
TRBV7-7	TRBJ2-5	ASSLVLLAGQETQY
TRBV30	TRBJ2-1	AWSGVAGREQF
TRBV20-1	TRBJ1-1	SALHPPPTRLNTEAF
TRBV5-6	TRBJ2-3	ASSLGIGSTDTQY
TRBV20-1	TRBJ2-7	SARVGGRPQGEQY
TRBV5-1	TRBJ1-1	ASSPGQGMWTEAF
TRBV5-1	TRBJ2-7	ASSLGEVVYEQY
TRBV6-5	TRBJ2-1	ASSYSGRGPRNEQF
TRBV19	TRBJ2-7	ASSIETSYEQY
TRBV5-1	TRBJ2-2	ASSAPDGRGTGELF
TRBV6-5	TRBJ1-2	ASSYADRDGYT